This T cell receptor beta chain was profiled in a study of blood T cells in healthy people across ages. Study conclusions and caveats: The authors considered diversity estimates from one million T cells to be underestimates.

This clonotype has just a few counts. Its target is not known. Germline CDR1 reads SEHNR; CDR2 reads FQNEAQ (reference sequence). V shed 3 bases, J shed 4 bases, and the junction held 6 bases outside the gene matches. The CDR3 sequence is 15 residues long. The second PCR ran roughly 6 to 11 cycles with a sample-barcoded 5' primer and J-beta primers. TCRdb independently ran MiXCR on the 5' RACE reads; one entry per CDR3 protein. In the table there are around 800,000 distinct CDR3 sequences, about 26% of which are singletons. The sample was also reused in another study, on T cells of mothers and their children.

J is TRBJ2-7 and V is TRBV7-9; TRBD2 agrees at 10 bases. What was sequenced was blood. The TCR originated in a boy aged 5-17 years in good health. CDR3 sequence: CASSFPLAGPYEQYF. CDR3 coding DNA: TGTGCCAGCAGCTTTCCACTAGCGGGGCCATACGAGCAGTACTTC.